Given below is one TCR beta chain in context. What this receptor recognizes is not known. No clone much larger than this one lies a single base away; base qualities are absent. Library prep was done by the immunoSEQ multiplex PCR assay. For most patients, genomic DNA was subjected to high-throughput TCR-beta CDR3 sequencing by Adaptive Biotechnologies. In the authors' own workflow: Adaptive's ImmunoSEQ software supplied the TCR sequencing data for 15 to 20 patients, while MiXCR and VDJtools were used to process three other patients. Because the origin of CDR3 nucleotide sequences shared between donor and recipient could not be assigned, those sequences were removed. Alloreactive clones required at least 2-fold expansion over unstimulated cells and minimum CFSE-low frequency of 0.002% (template counts) or 0.001% (read counts). Mappable clones were those detected in sequenced pre-transplant spleen, lymph node, or MLR CFSE-low populations of the donor or recipient. The cumulative frequency of alloreactive clones was calculated as a percentage of all sequences, weighted by copy number. TCRdb carries this immuneACCESS record with in-frame sequences only. Its versions omit some clonotypes, under half of them owing to an unresolved V gene in the studies checked, with the rest unexplained. V, J and clone size are those of that table, while D and trimming were read from the DNA. This sample gives more than 55,000 clones in total; over 85% of them show up just once. Jointly, the top ten make up approximately 1.5% of the sample.

The data originate from a study of graft-versus-host responses after intestinal transplantation (dated by TCRdb to the early 2020s). Context from the whole study: Recipients received multivisceral, liver-intestinal, or isolated intestinal transplants. Every recipient was given anti-thymocyte globulin induction, followed by approximately 3 years of maintenance tacrolimus and steroids. Bulk TCR-beta CDR3 sequencing was used to track graft-versus-host and host-versus-graft alloreactive T cell clones in the graft, circulation and bone marrow after intestinal transplantation. Alloreactive clones were identified by sequencing pre-transplant mixed lymphocyte reaction products and comparing these products with unstimulated pre-transplant donor and recipient T cells. A cohort of 20 to 25 intestinal transplant recipients, including one retransplant, was enrolled, and 3 patients lacking pretransplant specimens were excluded. A peak of at least 4% donor T cells among recipient peripheral blood mononuclear cells was the definition used for donor T cell macrochimerism. Rather than going through the commercial service, samples from three later patients were sequenced in-house on an Illumina MiSeq and processed with MiXCR.

Unmatched junction bases come to 10, with V trimmed by 4 bases and J by 3 bases. The CDR3 has 16 amino acids, counting the end cysteine and phenylalanine. Only the CDR3 DNA is retained, 48 bases long and in frame from the first base. The CDR1 and CDR2 encoded by the germline V gene are SGHTA and FQGTGA. General study outcomes and caveats: In patients with donor T cell macrochimerism, the allografts had high GvH to HvG T cell clonal ratios. Early after transplant, peak levels of circulating GvH clones were found to be associated with declines in HvG clones. The relatively low number and heterogeneity of intestinal transplant patients limited the conclusions. GvH clones turned up in recipient bone marrow, with some appearing earlier in ileal mucosa or blood, a pattern consistent with an intestinal mucosal origin.

Blood samples were collected up to 4 times in the first month after transplant and then at least monthly when available. The source of this sequence is a human patient who received an intestinal transplant, so some T cells may come from the graft donor. Source: PBMCs, taken 26 days after transplant. The chain employs TRBV7-3 and TRBJ2-5; 8 of the junction bases match TRBD1. The CDR3 loop reads CASSYQGAPPKETQYF. The bases are TGTGCCAGCAGCTACCAGGGGGCCCCGCCAAAAGAGACCCAGTACTTC.